These 5 T cell receptor beta chains share one sample of origin, sequenced in a study of cytomegalovirus exposure and HLA in healthy donors. 13 Jbeta primers and 60 Vbeta primers were used for the PCR. TCRdb keeps only in-frame clones here, not all; method: immunoSEQ multiplex PCR. The sample lists about 110,000 clones, roughly four fifths occurring once. The specimen was PBMCs. The receptor source for this set is a man aged 30 to 45 in good health and CMV-seropositive.

In this sample, this clone is medium-sized (0.01 to 0.1%). The chain combines TRBV7-2 with TRBJ1-2; possibly TRBD1 for D (5 bases). The CDR3 loop spans 14 amino acids. V lost 0 bases and J 4 bases, leaving 9 bases between the germline ends. The germline V gene encodes CDR1 SGHTA and CDR2 FQGNSA. CDR3 loop: CASSLAETAYGYTF. The CDR3 bases are TGTGCCAGCAGCTTAGCAGAGACAGCCTATGGCTACACCTTC. Supplemented by reference TRBV7-2 and TRBJ1-2, the full variable domain reads GAGVSQSPSNKVTEKGKDVELRCDPISGHTALYWYRQSLGQGLEFLIYFQGNSAPDKSGLPSDRFSAERTGGSVSTLTIQRTQQEDSAVYLCASSLAETAYGYTFGSGTRLTVV.

The genes are TRBV28 and TRBJ1-5; D not resolved. CDR1 and CDR2 (germline): MDHEN, SYDVKM. Trimming took 4 bases from V and 3 from J, leaving 7 bases between them. The CDR3 is made up of 13 amino acids. In DNA form, the CDR3 reads TGTGCCAGCAGTTACGTCTACAATCAGCCCCAGCATTTT. It encodes CASSYVYNQPQHF.

The chain is built from TRBV15 and TRBJ1-5, with D uncertain. This CDR3 contains 16 residues. Germline CDR1 is LNHNV and CDR2 is YYDKDF (reference sequence). V was pared by 1 base and J by 3 bases, with 13 bases between. CDR3 DNA sequence: TGTGCCACCAGCAGAGCCAAACACCGAAACAATCAGCCCCAGCATTTT. Its translation is CATSRAKHRNNQPQHF.

This clone occurred a few times. The rearrangement joins TRBV2 to TRBJ1-2; TRBD1 is a possible D gene (5 bases). The CDR3 has 13 amino acids. Germline V gene data show CDR1 as SNHLY and CDR2 as FYNNEI. Trimming took off 3 bases at V and 8 bases at J, with 13 bases between the two ends. The chain's CDR3 is CASSDTSGYGYTF. The DNA of the CDR3 is TGTGCCAGCAGTGATACCTCAGGGTACGGCTACACCTTC.

In this sample, this clone turned up a few times. V is TRBV30 and J is TRBJ2-3; 7 nucleotides match TRBD1. The CDR3 loop spans 15 amino acids. Germline V gives CDR1 GTSNPN, CDR2 SVGIG (reference sequence). Trimming cost V 2 bases and J 0 bases; bases outside gene matches: 5. As DNA, the CDR3 is TGTGCCTGGAGTCCAGGGGGAACTAGCACAGATACGCAGTATTTT. Residues: CAWSPGGTSTDTQYF.